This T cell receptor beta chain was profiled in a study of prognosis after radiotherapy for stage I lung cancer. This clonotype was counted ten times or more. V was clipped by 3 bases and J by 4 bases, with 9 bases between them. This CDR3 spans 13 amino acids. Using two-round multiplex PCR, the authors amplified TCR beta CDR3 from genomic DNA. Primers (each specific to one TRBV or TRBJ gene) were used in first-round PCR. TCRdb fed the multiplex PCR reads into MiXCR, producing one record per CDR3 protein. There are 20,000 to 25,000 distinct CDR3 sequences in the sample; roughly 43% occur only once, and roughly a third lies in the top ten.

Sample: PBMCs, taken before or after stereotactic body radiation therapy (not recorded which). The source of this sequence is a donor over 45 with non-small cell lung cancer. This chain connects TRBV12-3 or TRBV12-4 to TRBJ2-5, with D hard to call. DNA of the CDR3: TGTGCCAGCAGTTTCTCGGGTTTAGAGACCCAGTACTTC. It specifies CASSFSGLETQYF.